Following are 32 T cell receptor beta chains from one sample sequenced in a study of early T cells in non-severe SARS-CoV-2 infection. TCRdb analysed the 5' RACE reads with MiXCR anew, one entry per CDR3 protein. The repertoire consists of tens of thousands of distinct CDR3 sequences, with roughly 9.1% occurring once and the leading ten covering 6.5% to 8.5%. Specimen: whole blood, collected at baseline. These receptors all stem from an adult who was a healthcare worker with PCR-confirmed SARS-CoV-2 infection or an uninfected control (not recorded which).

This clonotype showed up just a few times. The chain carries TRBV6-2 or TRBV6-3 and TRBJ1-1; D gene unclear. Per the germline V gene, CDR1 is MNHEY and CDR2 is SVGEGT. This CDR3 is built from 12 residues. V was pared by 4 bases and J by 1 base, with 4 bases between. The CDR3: CASSFANTEAFF. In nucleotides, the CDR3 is TGTGCCAGCAGTTTCGCGAACACTGAAGCTTTCTTT.

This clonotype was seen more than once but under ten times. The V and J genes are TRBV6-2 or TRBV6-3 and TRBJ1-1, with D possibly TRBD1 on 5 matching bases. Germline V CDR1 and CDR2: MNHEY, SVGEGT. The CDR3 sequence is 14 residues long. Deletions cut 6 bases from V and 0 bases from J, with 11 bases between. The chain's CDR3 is CASRGQLMNTEAFF. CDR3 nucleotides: TGTGCCAGCAGAGGACAACTAATGAACACTGAAGCTTTCTTT.

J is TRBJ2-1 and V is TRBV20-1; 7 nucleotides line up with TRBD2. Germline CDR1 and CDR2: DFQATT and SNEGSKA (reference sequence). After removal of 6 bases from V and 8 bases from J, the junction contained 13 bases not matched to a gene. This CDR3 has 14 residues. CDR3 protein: CSARTGGVLDEQFF. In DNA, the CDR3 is TGCAGTGCAAGGACTGGGGGGGTTTTGGATGAGCAGTTCTTC.

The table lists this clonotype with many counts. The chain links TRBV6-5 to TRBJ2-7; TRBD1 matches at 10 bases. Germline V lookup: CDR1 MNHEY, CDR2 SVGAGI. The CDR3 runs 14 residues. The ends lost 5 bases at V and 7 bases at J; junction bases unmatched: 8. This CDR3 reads CASSRQGAGFEQYF. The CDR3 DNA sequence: TGTGCCAGCAGTAGACAGGGGGCAGGGTTTGAGCAGTACTTC.

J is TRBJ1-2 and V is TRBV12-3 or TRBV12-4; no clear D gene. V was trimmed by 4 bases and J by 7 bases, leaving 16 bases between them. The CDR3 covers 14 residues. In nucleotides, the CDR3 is TGTGCCAGCAGTTCTCGGGCCGAGAAGCCTGGCTACACCTTC. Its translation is CASSSRAEKPGYTF.

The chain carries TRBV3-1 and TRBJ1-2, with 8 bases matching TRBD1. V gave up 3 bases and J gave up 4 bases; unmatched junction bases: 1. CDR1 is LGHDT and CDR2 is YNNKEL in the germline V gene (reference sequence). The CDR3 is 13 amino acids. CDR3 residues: CASSQGQVYGYTF. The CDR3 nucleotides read TGTGCCAGCAGCCAGGGACAGGTCTATGGCTACACCTTC.

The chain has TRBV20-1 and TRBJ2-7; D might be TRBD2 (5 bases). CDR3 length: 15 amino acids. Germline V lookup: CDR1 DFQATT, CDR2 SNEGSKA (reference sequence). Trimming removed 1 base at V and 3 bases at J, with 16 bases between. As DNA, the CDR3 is TGCAGTGCTAGAGTCCCGGGGTTGGCGTACTACGAGCAGTACTTC. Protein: CSARVPGLAYYEQYF.

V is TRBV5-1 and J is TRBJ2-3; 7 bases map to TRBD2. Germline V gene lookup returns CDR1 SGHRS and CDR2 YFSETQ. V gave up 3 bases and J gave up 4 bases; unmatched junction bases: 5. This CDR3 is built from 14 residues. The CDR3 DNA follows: TGCGCCAGCAGCTCCGGACTAGTTCCAGATACGCAGTATTTT. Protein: CASSSGLVPDTQYF.

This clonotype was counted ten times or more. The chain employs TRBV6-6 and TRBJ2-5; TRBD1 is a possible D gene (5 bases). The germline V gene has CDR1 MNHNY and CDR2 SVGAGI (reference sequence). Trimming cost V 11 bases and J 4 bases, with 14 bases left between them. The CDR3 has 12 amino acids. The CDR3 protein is CACGRERETQYF. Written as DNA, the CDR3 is TGTGCCTGCGGCAGGGAAAGAGAGACCCAGTACTTC.

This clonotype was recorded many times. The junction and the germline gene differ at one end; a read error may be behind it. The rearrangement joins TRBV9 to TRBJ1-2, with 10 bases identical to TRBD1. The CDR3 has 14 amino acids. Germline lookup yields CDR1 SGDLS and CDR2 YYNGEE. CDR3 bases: TGTGCCAGCACCGTATTAGACAGGGGGCCTGGCTACACCTTC. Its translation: CASTVLDRGPGYTF.

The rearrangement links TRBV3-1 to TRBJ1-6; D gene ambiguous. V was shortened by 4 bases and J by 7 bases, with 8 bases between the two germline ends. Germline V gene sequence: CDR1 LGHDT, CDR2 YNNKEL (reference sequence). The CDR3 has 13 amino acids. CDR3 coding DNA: TGTGCCAGCAGCCCTGTCCCAAATTCACCCCTCCACTTT. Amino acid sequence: CASSPVPNSPLHF.

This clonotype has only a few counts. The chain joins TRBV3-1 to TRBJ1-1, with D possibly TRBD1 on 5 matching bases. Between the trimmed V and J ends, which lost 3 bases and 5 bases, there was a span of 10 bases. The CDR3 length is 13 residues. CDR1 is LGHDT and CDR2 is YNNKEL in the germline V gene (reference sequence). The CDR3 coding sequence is TGTGCCAGCAGCCACGAGGGGTGGACTGAAGCTTTCTTT. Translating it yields CASSHEGWTEAFF. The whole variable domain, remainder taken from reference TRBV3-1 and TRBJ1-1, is DTAVSQTPKYLVTQMGNDKSIKCEQNLGHDTMYWYKQDSKKFLKIMFSYNNKELIINETVPNRFSPKSPDKAHLNLHINSLELGDSAVYFCASSHEGWTEAFFGQGTRLTVV.

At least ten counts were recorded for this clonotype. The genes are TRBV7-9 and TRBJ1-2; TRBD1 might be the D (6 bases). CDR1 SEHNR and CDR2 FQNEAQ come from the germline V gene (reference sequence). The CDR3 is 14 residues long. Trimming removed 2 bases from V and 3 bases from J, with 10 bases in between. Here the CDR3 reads CASSLQDSYYGYTF. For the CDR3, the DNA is TGTGCCAGCAGCTTACAGGACAGTTACTATGGCTACACCTTC.

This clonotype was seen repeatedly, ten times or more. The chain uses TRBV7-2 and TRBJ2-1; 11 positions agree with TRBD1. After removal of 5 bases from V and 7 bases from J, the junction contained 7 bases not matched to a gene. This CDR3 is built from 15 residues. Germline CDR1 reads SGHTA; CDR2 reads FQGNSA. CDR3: CASSPDRGPQNEQFF. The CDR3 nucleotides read TGTGCCAGCAGCCCGGACAGGGGGCCGCAAAATGAGCAGTTCTTC.

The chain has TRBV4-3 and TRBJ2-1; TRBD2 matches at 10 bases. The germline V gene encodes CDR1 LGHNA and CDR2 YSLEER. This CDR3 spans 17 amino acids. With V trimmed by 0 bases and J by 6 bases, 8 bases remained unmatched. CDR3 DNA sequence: TGCGCCAGCAGCCAAGATCATCGAGCGGGGGGGCTCAATGAGCAGTTCTTC. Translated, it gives CASSQDHRAGGLNEQFF.

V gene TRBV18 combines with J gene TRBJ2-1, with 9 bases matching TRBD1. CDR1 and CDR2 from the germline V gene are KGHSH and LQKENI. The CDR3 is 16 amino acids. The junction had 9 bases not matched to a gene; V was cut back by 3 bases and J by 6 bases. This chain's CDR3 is CASSPLGTGSLNEQFF. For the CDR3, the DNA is TGTGCCAGCTCACCTCTAGGGACAGGGTCCCTCAATGAGCAGTTCTTC.

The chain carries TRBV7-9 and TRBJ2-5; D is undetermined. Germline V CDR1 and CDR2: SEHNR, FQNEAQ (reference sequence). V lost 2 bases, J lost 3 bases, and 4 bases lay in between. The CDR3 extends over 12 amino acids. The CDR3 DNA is TGTGCCAGCAGCTTATACGAAGAGACCCAGTACTTC. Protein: CASSLYEETQYF.

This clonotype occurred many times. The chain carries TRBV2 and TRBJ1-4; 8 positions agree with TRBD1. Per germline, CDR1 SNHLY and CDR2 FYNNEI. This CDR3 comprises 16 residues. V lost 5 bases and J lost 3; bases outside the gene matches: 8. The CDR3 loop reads CASSWDRPQANEKLFF. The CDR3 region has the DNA TGTGCCAGCAGTTGGGACAGGCCCCAGGCTAATGAAAAACTGTTTTTT. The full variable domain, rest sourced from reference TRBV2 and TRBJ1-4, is EPEVTQTPSHQVTQMGQEVILRCVPISNHLYFYWYRQILGQKVEFLVSFYNNEISEKSEIFDDQFSVERPDGSNFTLKIRSTKLEDSAMYFCASSWDRPQANEKLFFGSGTQLSVL.

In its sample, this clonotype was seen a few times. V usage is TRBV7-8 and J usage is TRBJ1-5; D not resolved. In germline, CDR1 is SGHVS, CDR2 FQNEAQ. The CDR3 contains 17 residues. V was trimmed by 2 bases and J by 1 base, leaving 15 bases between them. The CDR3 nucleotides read TGTGCCAGCAGCTTATTAAGGGCCAGTCCAAGCAATCAGCCCCAGCATTTT. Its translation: CASSLLRASPSNQPQHF.

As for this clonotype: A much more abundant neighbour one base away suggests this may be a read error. CDR3: CSAPDRNTEASF. The CDR3, as DNA: TGCAGTGCGCCGGACAGGAACACTGAAGCTTCCTTT. V is TRBV20-1 and J is TRBJ1-1; 7 positions match TRBD1. Germline CDR1 is DFQATT and CDR2 is SNEGSKA (reference sequence). The CDR3 length is 12 residues.

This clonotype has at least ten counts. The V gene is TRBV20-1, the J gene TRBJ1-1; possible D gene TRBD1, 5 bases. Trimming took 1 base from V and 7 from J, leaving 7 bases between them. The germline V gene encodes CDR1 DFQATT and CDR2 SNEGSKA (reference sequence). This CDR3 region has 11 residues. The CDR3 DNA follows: TGCAGTGCTAGAGGGACACTTGAAGCTTTCTTT. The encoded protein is CSARGTLEAFF.

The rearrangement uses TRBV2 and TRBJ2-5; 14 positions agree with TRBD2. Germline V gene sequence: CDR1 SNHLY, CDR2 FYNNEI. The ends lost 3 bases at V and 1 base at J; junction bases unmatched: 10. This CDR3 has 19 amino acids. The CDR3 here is CASSEIRGLAGGLQETQYF. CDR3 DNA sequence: TGTGCCAGCAGTGAGATTCGAGGACTAGCGGGGGGACTCCAAGAGACCCAGTACTTC.

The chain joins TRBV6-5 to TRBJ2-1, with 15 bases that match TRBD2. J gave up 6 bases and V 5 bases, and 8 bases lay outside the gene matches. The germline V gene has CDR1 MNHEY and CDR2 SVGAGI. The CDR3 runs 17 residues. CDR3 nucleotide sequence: TGTGCCAGCAGTACCGGACTAGCGGGGGGGCCTACCAATGAGCAGTTCTTC. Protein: CASSTGLAGGPTNEQFF.

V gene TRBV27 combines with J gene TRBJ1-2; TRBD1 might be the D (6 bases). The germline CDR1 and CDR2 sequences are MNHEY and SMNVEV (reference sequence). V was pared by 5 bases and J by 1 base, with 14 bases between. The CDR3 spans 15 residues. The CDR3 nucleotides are TGTGCCAGCAGTACCTTTCTCAGGGGTAACTATGGCTACACCTTC. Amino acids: CASSTFLRGNYGYTF.

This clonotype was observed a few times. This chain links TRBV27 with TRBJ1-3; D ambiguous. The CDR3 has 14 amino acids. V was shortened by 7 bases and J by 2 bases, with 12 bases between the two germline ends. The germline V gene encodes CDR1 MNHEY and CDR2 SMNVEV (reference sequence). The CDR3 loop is CASTPDPAGNTIYF. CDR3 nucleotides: TGTGCCAGCACCCCGGACCCCGCTGGAAACACCATATATTTT.

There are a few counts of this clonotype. The DNA for the CDR3 is TGTGCCAGCAGCCAAGTATACCATTCACCCCTCCACTTT. It translates to CASSQVYHSPLHF. The chain links TRBV14 to TRBJ1-6; D gene unclear. The germline V gene has CDR1 SGHDN and CDR2 FVKESK. CDR3 length: 13 amino acids. The V and J ends lost 1 base and 8 bases respectively, with 6 bases between them.

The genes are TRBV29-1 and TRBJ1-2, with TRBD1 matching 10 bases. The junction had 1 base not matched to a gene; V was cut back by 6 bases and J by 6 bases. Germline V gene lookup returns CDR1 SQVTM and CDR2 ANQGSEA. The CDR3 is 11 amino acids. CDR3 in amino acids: CSVGTGDGYTF. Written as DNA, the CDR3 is TGCAGCGTCGGGACAGGGGATGGCTACACCTTC.

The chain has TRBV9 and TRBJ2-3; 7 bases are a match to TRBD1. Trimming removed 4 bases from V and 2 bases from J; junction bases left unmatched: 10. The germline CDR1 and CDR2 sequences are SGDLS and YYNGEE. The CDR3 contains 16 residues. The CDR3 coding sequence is TGTGCCAGCAGCCTTCGGGACAGTAGGTTCACAGATACGCAGTATTTT. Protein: CASSLRDSRFTDTQYF. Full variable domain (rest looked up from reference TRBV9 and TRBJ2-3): DSGVTQTPKHLITATGQRVTLRCSPRSGDLSVYWYQQSLDQGLQFLIQYYNGEERAKGNILERFSAQQFPDLHSELNLSSLELGDSALYFCASSLRDSRFTDTQYFGPGTRLTVL.

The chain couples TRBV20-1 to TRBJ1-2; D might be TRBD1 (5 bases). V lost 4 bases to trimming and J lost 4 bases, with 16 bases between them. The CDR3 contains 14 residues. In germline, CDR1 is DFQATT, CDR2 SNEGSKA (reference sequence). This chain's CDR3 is CSATREGLFYGYTF. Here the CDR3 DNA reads TGCAGTGCTACGCGGGAGGGGCTTTTCTATGGCTACACCTTC.

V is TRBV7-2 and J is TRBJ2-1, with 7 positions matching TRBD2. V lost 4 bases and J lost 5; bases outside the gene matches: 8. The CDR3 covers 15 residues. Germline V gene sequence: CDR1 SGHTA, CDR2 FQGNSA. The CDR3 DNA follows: TGTGCCAGCAGCTCAAACGGGGGGTCCCACAATGAGCAGTTCTTC. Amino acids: CASSSNGGSHNEQFF.

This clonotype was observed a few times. The CDR3 sequence is CASSSRGASNYGYTF. For the CDR3, the DNA is TGTGCCAGCAGCTCCCGCGGGGCATCGAACTATGGCTACACCTTC. The chain couples TRBV7-2 to TRBJ1-2; D is possibly TRBD1 (5 bases). V shed 4 bases and J shed 2 bases, with 14 bases lying between them. This CDR3 is built from 15 residues. Per germline, CDR1 SGHTA and CDR2 FQGNSA.

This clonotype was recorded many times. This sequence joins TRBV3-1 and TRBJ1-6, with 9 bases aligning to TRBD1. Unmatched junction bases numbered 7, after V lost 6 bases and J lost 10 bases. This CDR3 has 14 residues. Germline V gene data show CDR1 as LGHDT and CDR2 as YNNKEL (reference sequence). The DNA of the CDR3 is TGTGCCAGCAGACCGGACAGGGGTATGTCACCCCTCCACTTT. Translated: CASRPDRGMSPLHF.